Only a few counts were recorded for the clone carrying this TCR beta chain. It was with a sample-barcoded 5' primer and a J-beta primer mix that a second PCR of roughly 7 to 12 cycles was run. TCRdb passed the 5' RACE reads through MiXCR, listing each CDR3 protein once. This table holds 700,000 to 900,000 distinct CDR3 sequences, roughly 25% found once. These data come from a study of blood T cells in healthy people across ages. Isolated PBMCs totaled at least 6 million in each sample. The V gene's germline CDR1 is LNHNV and CDR2 YYDKDF (reference sequence). Trimming took off 1 base at V and 3 bases at J, with 9 bases between the two ends. This CDR3 has 14 amino acids. The same sample was also studied in work on T cells of mothers and their children. That study reports: Material was donated by three healthy Caucasian mothers and their six children.

Sequenced: blood. This chain joins TRBV15 and TRBJ2-5; D may be TRBD1 (6 bases). The sequence derives from a boy between 10 and 17 years old in good health. CDR3 sequence reads: CATSRGRTEETQYF. The CDR3, as DNA: TGTGCCACCAGCAGAGGTAGGACAGAAGAGACCCAGTACTTC.